This TCR beta chain originates from a study of shared clonotypes between healthy human individuals. Study-wide background: Contributing individuals were a couple of females and a few males aged 18 to 49.

Cells designated naive CD8 were CD45RO-negative and were positively selected for CCR7, with terminally differentiated effector memory CD45RA+ cells excluded. For this clone: Its antigen is unknown.

Study-level findings and limits: Unshared clonotypes carried lower generation probabilities than those common to all four donors.

Deletions cut 3 bases from V and 6 bases from J, with 18 bases between. The CDR3 has 16 residues. Looked up from germline, CDR1 is MGHDK and CDR2 is SYGVNS. The assay was immunoSEQ multiplex PCR, and TCRdb's table has in-frame clones only and misses some. The sample includes roughly 2,000,000 clones, just over 90% seen only once; the top ten take approximately 1.7%. The specimen sequenced was naive CD8+ T cells from PBMCs. The gene calls are TRBV25-1 and TRBJ2-1, with a tentative D call TRBD2 (7 bases). The clonotype was recovered from a man between 18 and 29 years old in good health. Some clones in this sample may be carry-over from other donors' samples. The CDR3, as DNA: TGTGCCAGCAGTGAGGTGGGAGGGGTAGGGGGCAATGAGCAGTTCTTC. As protein: CASSEVGGVGGNEQFF.